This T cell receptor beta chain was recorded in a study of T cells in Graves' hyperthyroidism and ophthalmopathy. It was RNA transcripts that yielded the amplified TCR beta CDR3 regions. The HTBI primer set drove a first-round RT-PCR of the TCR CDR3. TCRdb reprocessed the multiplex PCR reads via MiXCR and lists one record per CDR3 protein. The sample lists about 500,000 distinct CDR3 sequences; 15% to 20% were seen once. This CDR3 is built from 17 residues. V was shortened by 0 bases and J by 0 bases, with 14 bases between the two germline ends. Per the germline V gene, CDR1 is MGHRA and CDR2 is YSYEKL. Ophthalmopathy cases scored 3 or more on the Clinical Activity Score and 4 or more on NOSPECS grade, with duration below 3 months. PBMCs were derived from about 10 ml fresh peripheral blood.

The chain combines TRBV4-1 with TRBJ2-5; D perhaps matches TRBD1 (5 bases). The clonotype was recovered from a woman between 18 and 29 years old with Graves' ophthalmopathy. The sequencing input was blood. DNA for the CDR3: TGCGCCAGCAGCCAAGAAGGGGCAGAAGTCCACCAAGAGACCCAGTACTTC. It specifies CASSQEGAEVHQETQYF.